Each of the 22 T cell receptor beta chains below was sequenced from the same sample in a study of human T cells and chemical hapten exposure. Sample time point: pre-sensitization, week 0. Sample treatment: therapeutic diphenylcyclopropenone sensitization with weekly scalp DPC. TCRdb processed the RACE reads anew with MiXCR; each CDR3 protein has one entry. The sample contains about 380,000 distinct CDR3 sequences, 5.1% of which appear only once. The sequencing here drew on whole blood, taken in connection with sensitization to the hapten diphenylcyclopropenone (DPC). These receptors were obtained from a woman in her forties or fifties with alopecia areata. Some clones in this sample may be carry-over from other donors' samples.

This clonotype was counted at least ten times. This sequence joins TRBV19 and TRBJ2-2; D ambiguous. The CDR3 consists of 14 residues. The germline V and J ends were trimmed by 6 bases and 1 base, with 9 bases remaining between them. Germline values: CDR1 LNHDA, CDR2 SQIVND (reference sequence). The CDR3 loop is CASSKTRNTGELFF. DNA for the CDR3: TGTGCCAGTAGCAAAACAAGGAACACCGGGGAGCTGTTTTTT.

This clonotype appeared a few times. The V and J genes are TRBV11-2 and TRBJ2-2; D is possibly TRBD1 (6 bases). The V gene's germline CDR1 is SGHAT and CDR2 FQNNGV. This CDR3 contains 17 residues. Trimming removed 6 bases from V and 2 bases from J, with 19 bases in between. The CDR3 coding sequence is TGTGCCAGCAGTCAAAGAGAGGGGGTATTCAACACCGGGGAGCTGTTTTTT. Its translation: CASSQREGVFNTGELFF.

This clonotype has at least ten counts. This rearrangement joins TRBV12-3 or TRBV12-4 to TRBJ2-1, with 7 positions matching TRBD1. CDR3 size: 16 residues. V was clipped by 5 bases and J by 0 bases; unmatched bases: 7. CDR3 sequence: CASSRKTGFSYNEQFF. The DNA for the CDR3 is TGTGCCAGCAGTCGTAAGACAGGGTTCTCCTACAATGAGCAGTTCTTC.

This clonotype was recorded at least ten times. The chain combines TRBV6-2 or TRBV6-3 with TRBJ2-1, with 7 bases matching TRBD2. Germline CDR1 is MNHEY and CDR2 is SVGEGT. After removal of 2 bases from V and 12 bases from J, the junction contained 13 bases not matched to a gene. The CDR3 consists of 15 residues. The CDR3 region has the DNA TGTGCCAGCAGTTACGCCCTTCCAGCGGGACTCGGGCAGTTCTTC. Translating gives CASSYALPAGLGQFF.

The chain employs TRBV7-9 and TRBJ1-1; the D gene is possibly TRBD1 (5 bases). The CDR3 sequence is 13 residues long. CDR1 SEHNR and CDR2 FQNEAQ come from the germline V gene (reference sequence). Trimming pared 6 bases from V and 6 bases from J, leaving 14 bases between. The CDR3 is CASSPRGAAEAFF. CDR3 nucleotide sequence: TGTGCCAGCAGTCCTAGGGGTGCGGCTGAAGCTTTCTTT.

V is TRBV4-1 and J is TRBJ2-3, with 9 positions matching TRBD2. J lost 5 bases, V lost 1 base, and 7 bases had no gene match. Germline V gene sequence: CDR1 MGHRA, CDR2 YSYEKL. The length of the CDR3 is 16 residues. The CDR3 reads CASSQVPAGGIDTQYF. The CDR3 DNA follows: TGCGCCAGCAGCCAAGTCCCAGCGGGAGGCATAGATACGCAGTATTTT.

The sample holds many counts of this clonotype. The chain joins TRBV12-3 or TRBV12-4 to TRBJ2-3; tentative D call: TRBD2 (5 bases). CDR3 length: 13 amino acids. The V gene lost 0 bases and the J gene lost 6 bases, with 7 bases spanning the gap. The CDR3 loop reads CASSLAGGDTQYF. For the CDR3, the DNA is TGTGCCAGCAGTTTAGCCGGCGGGGATACGCAGTATTTT.

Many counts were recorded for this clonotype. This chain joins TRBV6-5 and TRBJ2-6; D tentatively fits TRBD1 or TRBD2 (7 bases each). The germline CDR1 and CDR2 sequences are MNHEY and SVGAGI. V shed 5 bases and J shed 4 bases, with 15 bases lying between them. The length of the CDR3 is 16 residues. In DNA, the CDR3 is TGTGCCAGCAGTCCCCAGGGGGGGGCAGGGGCCAACGTCCTGACTTTC. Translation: CASSPQGGAGANVLTF.

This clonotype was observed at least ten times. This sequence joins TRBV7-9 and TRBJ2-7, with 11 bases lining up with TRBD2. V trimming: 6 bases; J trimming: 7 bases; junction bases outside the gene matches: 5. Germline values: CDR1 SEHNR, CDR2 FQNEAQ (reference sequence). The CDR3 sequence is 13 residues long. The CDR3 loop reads CASRLAGVSEQYF. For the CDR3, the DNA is TGTGCCAGCAGACTAGCGGGAGTAAGTGAGCAGTACTTC.

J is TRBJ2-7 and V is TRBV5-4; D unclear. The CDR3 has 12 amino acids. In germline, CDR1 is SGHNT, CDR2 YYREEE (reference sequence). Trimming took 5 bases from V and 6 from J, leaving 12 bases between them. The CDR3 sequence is CASSSHLLEQYF. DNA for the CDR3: TGTGCCAGCAGTTCGCATCTCCTCGAGCAGTACTTC.

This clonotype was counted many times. The CDR3 DNA reads as TGTGCCAGCAGCCCGGGGCAGCAGTACCAAGAGACCCAGTACTTC. It yields the protein CASSPGQQYQETQYF. The chain carries TRBV7-8 and TRBJ2-5; D is perhaps TRBD1 or TRBD2 (5 bases each). Trimming removed 5 bases at V and 0 bases at J, with 13 bases between. CDR3 size: 15 residues. Per germline, CDR1 SGHVS and CDR2 FQNEAQ.

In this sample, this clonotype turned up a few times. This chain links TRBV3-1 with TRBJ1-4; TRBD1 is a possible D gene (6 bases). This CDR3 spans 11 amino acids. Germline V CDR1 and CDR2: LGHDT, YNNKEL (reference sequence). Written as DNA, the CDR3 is TGTGCGGCAGGGGATTTGGGAAAACTGTTTTTT. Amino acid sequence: CAAGDLGKLFF.

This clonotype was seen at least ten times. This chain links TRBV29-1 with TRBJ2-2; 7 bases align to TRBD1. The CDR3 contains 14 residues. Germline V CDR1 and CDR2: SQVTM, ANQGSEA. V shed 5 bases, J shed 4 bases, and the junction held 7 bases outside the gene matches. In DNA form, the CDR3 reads TGCAGCGTTTCCACGGGACAGAGCACCGGGGAGCTGTTTTTT. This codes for CSVSTGQSTGELFF.

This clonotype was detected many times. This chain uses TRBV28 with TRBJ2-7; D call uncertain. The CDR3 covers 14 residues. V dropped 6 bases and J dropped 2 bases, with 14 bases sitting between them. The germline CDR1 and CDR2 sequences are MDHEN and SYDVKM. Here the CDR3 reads CASRLDSSPYEQYF. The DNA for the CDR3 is TGTGCCAGCAGACTTGACTCGTCCCCCTACGAGCAGTACTTC.

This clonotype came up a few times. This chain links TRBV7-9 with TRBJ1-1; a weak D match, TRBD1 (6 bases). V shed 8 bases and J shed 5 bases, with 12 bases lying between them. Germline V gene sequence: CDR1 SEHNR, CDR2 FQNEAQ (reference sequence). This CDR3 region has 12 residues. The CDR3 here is CASGAGATEAFF. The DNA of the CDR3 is TGTGCCAGCGGAGCAGGGGCGACTGAAGCTTTCTTT.

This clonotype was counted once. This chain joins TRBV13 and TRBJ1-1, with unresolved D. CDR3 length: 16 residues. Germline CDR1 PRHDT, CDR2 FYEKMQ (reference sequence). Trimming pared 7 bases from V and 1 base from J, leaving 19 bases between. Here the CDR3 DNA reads TGTGCCAGCAAACGATCCCCCAGGCCGCAGAACACTGAAGCTTTCTTT. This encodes CASKRSPRPQNTEAFF.

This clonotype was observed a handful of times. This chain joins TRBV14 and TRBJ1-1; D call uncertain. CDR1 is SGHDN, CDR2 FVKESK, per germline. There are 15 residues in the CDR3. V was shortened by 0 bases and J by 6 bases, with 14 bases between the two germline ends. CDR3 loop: CASSQDHGDGSEAFF. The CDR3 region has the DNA TGTGCCAGCAGCCAAGATCACGGGGATGGCTCTGAAGCTTTCTTT.

CDR3 nucleotides: TGCAGCGTTGCCGGACAGTCGGGCACCGGGGAGCTGTTTTTT. Translation gives CSVAGQSGTGELFF. V gene TRBV29-1 combines with J gene TRBJ2-2; possible D gene TRBD1, 6 bases. The CDR3 sequence is 14 residues long. The V end was cut by 4 bases, the J end by 4 bases, with 13 bases between. From germline, CDR1 is SQVTM and CDR2 ANQGSEA.

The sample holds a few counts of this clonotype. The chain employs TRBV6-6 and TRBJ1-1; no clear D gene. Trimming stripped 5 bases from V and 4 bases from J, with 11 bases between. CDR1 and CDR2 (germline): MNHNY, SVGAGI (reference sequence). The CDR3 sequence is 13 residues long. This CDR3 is CASSTISLTEAFF. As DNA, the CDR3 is TGTGCCAGCAGTACTATCAGCCTCACTGAAGCTTTCTTT.

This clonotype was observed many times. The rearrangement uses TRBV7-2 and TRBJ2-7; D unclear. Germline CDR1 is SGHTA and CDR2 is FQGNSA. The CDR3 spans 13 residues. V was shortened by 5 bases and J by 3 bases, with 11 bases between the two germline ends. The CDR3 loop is CASSTGPGYEQYF. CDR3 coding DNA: TGTGCCAGCAGCACCGGGCCCGGCTACGAGCAGTACTTC.

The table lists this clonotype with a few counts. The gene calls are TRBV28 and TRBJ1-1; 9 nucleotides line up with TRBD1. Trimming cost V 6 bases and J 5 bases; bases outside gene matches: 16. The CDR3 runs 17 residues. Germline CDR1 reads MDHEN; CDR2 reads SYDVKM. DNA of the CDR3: TGTGCCAGCAGCGCATGGGACAGGGAGGGTGTAGGGACTGAAGCTTTCTTT. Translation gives CASSAWDREGVGTEAFF.

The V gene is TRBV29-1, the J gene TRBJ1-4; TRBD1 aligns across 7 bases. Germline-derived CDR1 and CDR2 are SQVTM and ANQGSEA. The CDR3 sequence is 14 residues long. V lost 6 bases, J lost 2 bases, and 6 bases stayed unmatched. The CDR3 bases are TGCAGCGTCCGAAGGGGACAGACTAATGAAAAACTGTTTTTT. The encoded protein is CSVRRGQTNEKLFF.